Each of the 6 T cell receptor beta chains below was sequenced from the same sample in a study of shared clonotypes between healthy human individuals. Repertoires were generated with immunoSEQ multiplex PCR, while TCRdb's copy carries only in-frame clones and drops some. The data show some 360,000 clones, with around 70% seen just once and roughly 10% held by the top ten. The sample consisted of memory CD4+ T cells sorted from blood. Noted subset: CD45RA-negative fraction. Receptors were obtained from a young man in good health.

With respect to this clone: A junction boundary mismatches the germline segment, possibly from a read error. The V gene is TRBV6-5, the J gene TRBJ2-5, with 8 nucleotides matching TRBD2. The germline V gene has CDR1 MNHEY and CDR2 SVGAGI. This CDR3 is built from 16 residues. CDR3: CASSNSPAGVGQTQYF. In DNA, the CDR3 is TGTGCCAGCAGTAACTCCCCAGCGGGAGTCGGTCAGACCCAGTACTTC.

Turning to this clone: This could be a read error, since a much larger clone is one nucleotide away. Different DNA sequences within this sample yield the same CDR3. This sequence joins TRBV6-6 and TRBJ2-7; tentatively, D is TRBD1 or TRBD2 (5 bases each). The germline CDR1 and CDR2 sequences are MNHNY and SVGAGI (reference sequence). Trimming removed 0 bases at V and 0 bases at J, with 6 bases between. This CDR3 contains 14 residues. The CDR3 sequence is CASSYSGDSYEQYF. The CDR3 bases are TGTGCCAGCAGTTACTCGGGGGACTCCTACGAGCAGTACTTC.

This chain connects TRBV21-1 to TRBJ2-7; the table gives TRBD1 as D, unverified against the DNA. TRBV21-1 is noted as a pseudogene. CDR3 length: 16 amino acids. CDR3 sequence reads: CAISRKNRGGAYEQYF. CDR3 bases: TGTGCCATATCCCGCAAAAACCGAGGGGGCGCGTACGAGCAGTACTTC.

The V and J genes are TRBV4-1 and TRBJ2-5; tentatively, D is TRBD1 (5 bases). Looked up from germline, CDR1 is MGHRA and CDR2 is YSYEKL. The CDR3 spans 16 residues. V gave up 5 bases and J gave up 5 bases, with 21 bases separating them. The CDR3 bases are TGCGCCAGCAGCTTCACCTCTGGACAAATGGTGGAGACCCAGTACTTC. As protein: CASSFTSGQMVETQYF.

The rearrangement joins TRBV7-8 to TRBJ2-7; no reliable D call. The CDR3 has 12 residues. V lost 3 bases, J lost 6 bases, and 9 bases lay in between. Germline CDR1 and CDR2: SGHVS and FQNEAQ. The CDR3 region is CASSFHSGEQYF. The CDR3 region has the DNA TGTGCCAGCAGCTTCCATAGTGGCGAGCAGTACTTC. The variable domain in full, with the rest retrieved from reference TRBV7-8 and TRBJ2-7, is GAGVSQSPRYKVAKRGQDVALRCDPISGHVSLFWYQQALGQGPEFLTYFQNEAQLDKSGLPSDRFFAERPEGSVSTLKIQRTQQEDSAVYLCASSFHSGEQYFGPGTRLTVT.

J is TRBJ2-7 and V is TRBV19; 8 nucleotides align to TRBD1. Germline V gene sequence: CDR1 LNHDA, CDR2 SQIVND (reference sequence). This CDR3 region has 15 residues. With V trimmed by 6 bases and J by 0 bases, 7 bases remained unmatched. CDR3 coding DNA: TGTGCCAGTAGACTACAGGGGGTCTCCTCCTACGAGCAGTACTTC. This encodes CASRLQGVSSYEQYF.